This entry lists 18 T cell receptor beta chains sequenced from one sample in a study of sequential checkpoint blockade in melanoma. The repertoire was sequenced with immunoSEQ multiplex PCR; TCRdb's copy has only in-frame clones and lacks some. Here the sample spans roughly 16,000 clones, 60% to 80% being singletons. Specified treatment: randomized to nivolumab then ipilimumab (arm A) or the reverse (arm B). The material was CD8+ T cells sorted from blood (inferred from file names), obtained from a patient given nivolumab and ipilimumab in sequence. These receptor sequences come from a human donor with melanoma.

Here the CDR3 DNA reads TGCGCCAGCAGCCAAGGGGAGGGAGGTTTTGATGAGCAGTTCTTC. Amino acid sequence: CASSQGEGGFDEQFF. The rearrangement joins TRBV4-1 to TRBJ2-1; 7 bases are a match to TRBD2. This CDR3 comprises 15 residues. The germline V gene encodes CDR1 MGHRA and CDR2 YSYEKL. Trimming removed 1 base from V and 8 bases from J; junction bases left unmatched: 8.

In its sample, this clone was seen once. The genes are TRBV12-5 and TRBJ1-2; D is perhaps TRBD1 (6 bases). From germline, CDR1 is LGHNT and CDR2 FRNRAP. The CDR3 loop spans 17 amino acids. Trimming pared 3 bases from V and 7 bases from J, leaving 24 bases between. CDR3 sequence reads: CASGFSERDIPRGGYTF. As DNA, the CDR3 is TGTGCTAGTGGTTTTTCCGAACGGGACATTCCAAGGGGTGGCTACACCTTC.

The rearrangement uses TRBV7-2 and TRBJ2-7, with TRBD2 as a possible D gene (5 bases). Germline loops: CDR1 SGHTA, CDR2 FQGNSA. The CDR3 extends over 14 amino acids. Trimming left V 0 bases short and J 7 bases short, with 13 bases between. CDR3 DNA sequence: TGTGCCAGCAGCTTAGCTCTCTCGGGAAAGGAGCAGTACTTC. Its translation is CASSLALSGKEQYF.

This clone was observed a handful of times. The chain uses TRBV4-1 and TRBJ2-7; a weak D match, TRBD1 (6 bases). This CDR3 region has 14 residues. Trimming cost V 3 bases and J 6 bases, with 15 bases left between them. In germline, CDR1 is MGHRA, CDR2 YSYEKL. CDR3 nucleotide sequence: TGCGCCAGCAGCCACCGGGACATCTATAGCGAGCAGTACTTC. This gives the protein CASSHRDIYSEQYF.

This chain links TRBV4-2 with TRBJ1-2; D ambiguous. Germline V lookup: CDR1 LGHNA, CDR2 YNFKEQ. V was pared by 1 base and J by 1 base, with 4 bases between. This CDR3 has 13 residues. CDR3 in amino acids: CASSQGGNYGYTF. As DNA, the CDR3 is TGTGCCAGCAGCCAAGGAGGTAACTATGGCTACACCTTC.

CDR3 bases: TGTGCCAGCAGTTCCCGGGGTTATGGCGCTGAAGCTTTCTTT. It is translated as CASSSRGYGAEAFF. This sequence joins TRBV28 and TRBJ1-1; D not resolved. Trimming took 4 bases from V and 6 from J, leaving 15 bases between them. The germline CDR1 and CDR2 sequences are MDHEN and SYDVKM. This CDR3 has 14 amino acids.

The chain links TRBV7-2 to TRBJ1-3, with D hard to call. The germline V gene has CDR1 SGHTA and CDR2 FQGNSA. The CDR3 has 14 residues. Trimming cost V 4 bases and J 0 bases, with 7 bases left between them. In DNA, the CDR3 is TGTGCCAGCAGCTCCACATCCTCTGGAAACACCATATATTTT. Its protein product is CASSSTSSGNTIYF.

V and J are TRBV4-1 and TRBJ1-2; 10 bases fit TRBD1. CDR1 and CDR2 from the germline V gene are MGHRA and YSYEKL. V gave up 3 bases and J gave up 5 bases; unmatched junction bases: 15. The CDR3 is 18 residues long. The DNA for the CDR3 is TGCGCCAGCAGCCAGAACCGGGACAGGGGTGTTGACCTTTATGGCTACACCTTC. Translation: CASSQNRDRGVDLYGYTF.

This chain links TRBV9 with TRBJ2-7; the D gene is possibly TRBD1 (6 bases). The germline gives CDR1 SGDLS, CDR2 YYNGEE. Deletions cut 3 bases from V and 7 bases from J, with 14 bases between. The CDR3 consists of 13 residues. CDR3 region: CASSAETGKEQYF. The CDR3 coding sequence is TGTGCCAGCAGCGCCGAAACAGGGAAAGAGCAGTACTTC.

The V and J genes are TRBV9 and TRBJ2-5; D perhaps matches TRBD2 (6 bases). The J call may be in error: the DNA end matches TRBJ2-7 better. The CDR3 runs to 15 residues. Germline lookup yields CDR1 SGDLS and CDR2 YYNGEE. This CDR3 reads CASSRGTSISYEQYF. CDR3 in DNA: TGTGCCAGCAGCAGAGGGACTTCTATCTCCTACGAGCAGTACTTC.

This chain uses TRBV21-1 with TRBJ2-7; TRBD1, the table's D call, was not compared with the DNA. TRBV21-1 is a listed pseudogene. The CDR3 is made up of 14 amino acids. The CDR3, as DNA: TGTGCCAGCATCACGGACATGAGCTCCTACGAGCAGTACTTC. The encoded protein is CASITDMSSYEQYF.

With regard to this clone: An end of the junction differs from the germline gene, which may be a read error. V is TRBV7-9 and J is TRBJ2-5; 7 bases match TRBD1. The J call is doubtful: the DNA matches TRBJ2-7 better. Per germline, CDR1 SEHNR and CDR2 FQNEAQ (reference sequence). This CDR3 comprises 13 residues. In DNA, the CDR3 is TGTGCCGGCAGACAGGGAAATGGGGACGAGCAGTACTTC. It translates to CAGRQGNGDEQYF.

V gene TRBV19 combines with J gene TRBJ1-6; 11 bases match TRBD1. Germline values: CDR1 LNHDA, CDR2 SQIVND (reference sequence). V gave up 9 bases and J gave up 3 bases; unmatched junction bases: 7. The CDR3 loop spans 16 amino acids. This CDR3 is CARRTGGAFYNSPLHF. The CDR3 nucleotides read TGTGCCAGGAGGACAGGGGGCGCGTTCTATAATTCACCCCTCCACTTT.

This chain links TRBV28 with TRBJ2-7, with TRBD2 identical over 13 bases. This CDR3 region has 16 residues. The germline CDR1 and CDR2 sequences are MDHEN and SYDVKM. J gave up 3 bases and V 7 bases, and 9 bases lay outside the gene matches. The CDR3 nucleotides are TGTGCCAGCACCCTACTCGGGACTAGCGGGGACTACGAGCAGTACTTC. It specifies CASTLLGTSGDYEQYF. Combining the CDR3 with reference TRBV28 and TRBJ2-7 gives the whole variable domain DVKVTQSSRYLVKRTGEKVFLECVQDMDHENMFWYRQDPGLGLRLIYFSYDVKMKEKGDIPEGYSVSREKKERFSLILESASTNQTSMYLCASTLLGTSGDYEQYFGPGTRLTVT.

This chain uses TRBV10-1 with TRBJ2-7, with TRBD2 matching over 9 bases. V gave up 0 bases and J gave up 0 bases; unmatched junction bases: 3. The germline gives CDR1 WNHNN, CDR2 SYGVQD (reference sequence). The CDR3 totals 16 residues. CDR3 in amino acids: CASSESASGISYEQYF. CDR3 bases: TGCGCCAGCAGTGAGTCGGCTAGCGGGATCTCCTACGAGCAGTACTTC.

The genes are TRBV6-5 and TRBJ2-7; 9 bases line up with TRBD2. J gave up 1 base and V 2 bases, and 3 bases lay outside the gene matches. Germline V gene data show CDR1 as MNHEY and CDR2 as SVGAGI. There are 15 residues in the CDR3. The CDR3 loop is CASSYASGESYEQYF. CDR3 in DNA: TGTGCCAGCAGTTACGCTAGCGGGGAGTCCTACGAGCAGTACTTC.

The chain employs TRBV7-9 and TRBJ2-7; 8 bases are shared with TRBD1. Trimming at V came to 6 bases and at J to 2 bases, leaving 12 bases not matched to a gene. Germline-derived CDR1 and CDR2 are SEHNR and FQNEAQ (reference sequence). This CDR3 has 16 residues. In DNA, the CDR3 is TGTGCCAGCAGTCAAACCGGGACAGGAGTTACCTACGAGCAGTACTTC. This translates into CASSQTGTGVTYEQYF.

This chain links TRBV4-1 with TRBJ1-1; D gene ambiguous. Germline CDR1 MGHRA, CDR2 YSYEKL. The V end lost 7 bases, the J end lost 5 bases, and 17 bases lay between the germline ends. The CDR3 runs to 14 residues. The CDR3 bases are TGCGCCAGCACCAAGCGGGGAGACGGGACTGAAGCTTTCTTT. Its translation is CASTKRGDGTEAFF.